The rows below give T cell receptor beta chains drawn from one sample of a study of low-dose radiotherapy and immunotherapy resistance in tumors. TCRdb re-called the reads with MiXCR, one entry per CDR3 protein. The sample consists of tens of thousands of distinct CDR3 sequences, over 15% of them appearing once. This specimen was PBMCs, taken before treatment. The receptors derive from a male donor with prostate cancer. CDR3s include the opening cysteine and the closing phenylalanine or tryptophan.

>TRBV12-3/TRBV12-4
CASSFEETDTQYF
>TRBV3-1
CASSQWTVSPLHF
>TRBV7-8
CASSAYDRGLAKNIQYF
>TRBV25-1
CASSNGRGRYNEQFF
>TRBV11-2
CASSLNEKLFF
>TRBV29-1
CSGNGNTGELFF
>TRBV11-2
CASSPGNEQFF
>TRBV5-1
CASSLMGQLNTEAFF
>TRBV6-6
CASSRDRQETQYF
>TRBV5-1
CASSPFGGGIHEQFF
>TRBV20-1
CSASLAGESSYNEQFF
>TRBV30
CAWGEQGITDTQYF
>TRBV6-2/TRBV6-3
CASTYGRLGEQFF
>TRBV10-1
CASRGGPPEGGSYEQYF
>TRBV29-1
CSVEVTGSGETQYF
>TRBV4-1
CASSQFMLGSNQPQHF
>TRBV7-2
CASSLALRDRGQVGYTF